This TCR beta chain originates from a study of blood T cells in healthy people across ages. This clonotype was recorded a few times. Germline V gene data show CDR1 as ENHRY and CDR2 as SYGVKD. The CDR3 covers 15 residues. Trimming cost V 11 bases and J 0 bases, with 14 bases left between them. The authors ran a second PCR of about 7 to 12 cycles using a sample-barcoded 5' primer and a J-beta primer mix. One entry per CDR3 protein, called by TCRdb with MiXCR from the 5' RACE reads. Of around 1.5 million distinct CDR3 sequences listed, roughly 40% are singletons. The V and J genes are TRBV10-3 and TRBJ1-6, with no clear D. The source material was blood. This sequence was found in a woman aged 18-29 years in good health. CDR3 in amino acids: CAAQSELSYNSPLHF. The DNA of the CDR3 is TGTGCCGCCCAGTCAGAGCTCTCCTATAATTCACCCCTCCACTTT.